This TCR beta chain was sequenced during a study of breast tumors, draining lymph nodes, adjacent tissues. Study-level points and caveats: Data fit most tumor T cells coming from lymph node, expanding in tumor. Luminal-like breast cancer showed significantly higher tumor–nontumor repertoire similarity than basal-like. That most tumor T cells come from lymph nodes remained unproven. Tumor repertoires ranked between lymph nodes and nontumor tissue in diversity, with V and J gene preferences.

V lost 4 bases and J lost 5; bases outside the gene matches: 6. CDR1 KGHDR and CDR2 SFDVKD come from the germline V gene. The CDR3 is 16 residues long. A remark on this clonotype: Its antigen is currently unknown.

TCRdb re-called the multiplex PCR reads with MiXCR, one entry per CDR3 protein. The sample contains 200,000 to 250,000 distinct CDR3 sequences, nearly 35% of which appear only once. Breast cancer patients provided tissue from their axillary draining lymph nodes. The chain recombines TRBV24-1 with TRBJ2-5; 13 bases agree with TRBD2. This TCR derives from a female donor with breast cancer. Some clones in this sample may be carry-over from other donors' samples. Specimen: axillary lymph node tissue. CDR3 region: CATSDTGTSGKETQYF. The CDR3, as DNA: TGTGCCACCAGTGACACCGGGACTAGCGGGAAGGAGACCCAGTACTTC.